The clone carrying this T cell receptor beta chain showed up just a few times. Antigen unknown. The donor group consisted entirely of healthy Caucasians. This specimen comes from a study of identical twins. TCRdb processed the 5' RACE reads anew with MiXCR; each CDR3 protein has one entry. The sample carries about 200,000 distinct CDR3 sequences, about 6.7% recorded once. Study findings and constraints: Cross-sectional statistical analysis was relied on for the conclusions, without the same donors being followed.

These data were also filed under a second study, of T cells expressing NK-cell markers. From that report: Cells sorted as CD3+CD56+NKG2C+, CD3+CD56+NKG2C- and CD3+CD56-NKG2C+ T cells supplied the TCR beta repertoires. The contribution of dominant NKG2C+ clonotypes to CD8+ T cells in more than five donors was 1.0-7.0%.

This clonotype was sampled from a woman between 18 and 30 years old in good health. Sequencing was done on a sample of CD8+ T cells sorted from blood.

CDR3 sequence reads: CASSAGGGISEQYF. For the CDR3, the DNA is TGTGCCAGCAGCGCAGGGGGGGGGATTAGCGAGCAGTACTTC. The rearrangement uses TRBV9 and TRBJ2-7, with D perhaps being TRBD1 or TRBD2 (7 bases each). V dropped 3 bases and J dropped 6 bases, with 16 bases sitting between them. From germline, CDR1 is SGDLS and CDR2 YYNGEE. This CDR3 comprises 14 residues.